Below are 32 T cell receptor beta chains sequenced from a single sample in a study of T cells after yellow fever vaccination. TCRdb called the 5' RACE reads again in MiXCR, with one record for every CDR3 protein. This table has a few hundred thousand distinct CDR3 sequences, 7% to 10% appearing once. Sequencing was performed on PBMCs, taken approximately 40 days after the first yellow fever vaccination. These receptors all come from a man aged 18 to 29 who received the YFV17D yellow fever vaccine.

CDR3 DNA: TGTGCCAGCAGACCGGGACTAGCTTTCGAAGAGACCCAGTACTTC. This translates into CASRPGLAFEETQYF. V usage is TRBV6-1 and J usage is TRBJ2-5, with 9 nucleotides matching TRBD2. V dropped 6 bases and J dropped 3; count of bases not matched to a gene: 8. In germline, CDR1 is MNHNS, CDR2 SASEGT. This CDR3 spans 15 amino acids.

This chain joins TRBV18 and TRBJ2-3, with D tentatively TRBD2 (6 bases). CDR3 length: 14 residues. Germline V gene sequence: CDR1 KGHSH, CDR2 LQKENI. V was shortened by 3 bases and J by 6 bases, with 13 bases between the two germline ends. The CDR3 spells CASSPNGAGDTQYF. For the CDR3, the DNA is TGTGCCAGCTCACCTAACGGGGCGGGGGATACGCAGTATTTT.

This clonotype has just a few counts. This sequence joins TRBV27 and TRBJ2-3, with 7 bases lining up with TRBD2. The length of the CDR3 is 16 residues. The V segment lost 8 bases and the J segment 5 bases; nucleotides outside the gene matches: 16. Germline loops: CDR1 MNHEY, CDR2 SMNVEV (reference sequence). The CDR3 region has the DNA TGTGCCAGCTCCCGTGGGCAGGCAGCGGGGTTAGATACGCAGTATTTT. It encodes CASSRGQAAGLDTQYF.

The chain carries TRBV5-1 and TRBJ1-2, with a weak D call TRBD1 (5 bases). The CDR3 loop spans 15 amino acids. Germline CDR1 reads SGHRS; CDR2 reads YFSETQ. V lost 5 bases to trimming and J lost 3 bases, with 17 bases between them. The CDR3 sequence is CASRAPRDRDYGYTF. Here the CDR3 DNA reads TGCGCCAGCAGAGCGCCTCGGGACCGCGACTATGGCTACACCTTC.

This clonotype has more than one count but fewer than ten. This chain links TRBV12-3 or TRBV12-4 with TRBJ2-1; D is possibly TRBD2 (5 bases). This CDR3 region has 13 residues. Trimming shortened V by 6 bases and J by 9 bases, and 15 bases separated the two germline ends. The CDR3 bases are TGTGCCAGCAGCTACAATCTGGCGGGTGAGCAGTTCTTC. Amino acid sequence: CASSYNLAGEQFF.

This clonotype was seen only a few times. V and J are TRBV6-5 and TRBJ2-3; 8 bases match TRBD2. The CDR3 is 13 residues long. V shed 0 bases and J 13 bases; nucleotides not matched to a gene: 6. The germline gives CDR1 MNHEY, CDR2 SVGAGI. The chain's CDR3 is CASSYSKGLAEYF. CDR3 nucleotide sequence: TGTGCCAGCAGTTACTCGAAAGGACTAGCAGAGTATTTT.

This clonotype was picked up a small number of times. The V and J genes are TRBV28 and TRBJ2-7; 7 bases line up with TRBD1. With V trimmed by 4 bases and J by 2 bases, 11 bases remained unmatched. Germline-derived CDR1 and CDR2 are MDHEN and SYDVKM. This CDR3 contains 16 residues. CDR3 region: CASSWERVTGAYEQYV. CDR3 DNA sequence: TGTGCCAGCAGTTGGGAGCGCGTAACAGGGGCCTACGAGCAGTACGTC.

In nucleotides, the CDR3 is TGTGCCAGCAGCTTACAGGGGACGACGGGCGAGCAGTACTTC. Translating it yields CASSLQGTTGEQYF. J is TRBJ2-7 and V is TRBV7-9; TRBD1 might be the D (6 bases). In germline, CDR1 is SEHNR, CDR2 FQNEAQ (reference sequence). The CDR3 has 14 residues. The V gene lost 2 bases and the J gene lost 6 bases, with 14 bases spanning the gap.

This clonotype has just a few counts. The rearrangement links TRBV19 to TRBJ1-5, with a possible D match to TRBD1 (5 bases). This CDR3 has 14 amino acids. CDR1 and CDR2 from the germline V gene are LNHDA and SQIVND (reference sequence). Trimming removed 5 bases at V and 7 bases at J, with 15 bases between. CDR3: CASSLVQWGQPQHF. The CDR3 coding sequence is TGTGCCAGTAGTTTGGTCCAATGGGGGCAGCCCCAGCATTTT.

The CDR3: CASSSGRPSGNTIYF. DNA for the CDR3: TGTGCCAGCAGTTCGGGCCGCCCCTCTGGAAACACCATATATTTT. V gene TRBV12-3 or TRBV12-4 combines with J gene TRBJ1-3; D unclear. CDR3 size: 15 residues. Deletions cut 4 bases from V and 0 bases from J, with 10 bases between.

This clonotype was observed a handful of times. V gene TRBV6-4 combines with J gene TRBJ2-7; 9 nucleotides line up with TRBD1. Trimming removed 3 bases from V and 8 bases from J; junction bases left unmatched: 11. From germline, CDR1 is MRHNA and CDR2 SNTAGT. This CDR3 region has 15 residues. The CDR3 DNA is TGTGCCAGCAGTGAAGAAAGGGGACAGGGCTATAAGCAGTACTTC. Translating it yields CASSEERGQGYKQYF.

The chain uses TRBV18 and TRBJ2-2; 8 nucleotides line up with TRBD1. The junction had 7 bases not matched to a gene; V was cut back by 2 bases and J by 5 bases. The CDR3 loop spans 16 amino acids. Germline V gene sequence: CDR1 KGHSH, CDR2 LQKENI. The DNA of the CDR3 is TGTGCCAGCTCACCATTCAGTAGGACAGGGACCGGGGAGCTGTTTTTT. It specifies CASSPFSRTGTGELFF.

In regard to this clonotype: The CDR3 end shows no conserved phenylalanine or tryptophan, and so a read error is likely. V and J are TRBV12-3 or TRBV12-4 and TRBJ1-5; no firm D call. V lost 8 bases and J lost 6, with 14 bases in between. The CDR3 totals 13 residues. The CDR3 protein is CASGQSPVQPQHL. DNA for the CDR3: TGTGCCAGCGGCCAGTCCCCAGTTCAGCCCCAGCATCTT.

Of note for this clonotype: Germline and junction disagree at one end, which may indicate a read error. J is TRBJ1-1 and V is TRBV18; D perhaps matches TRBD1 (5 bases). The CDR3 contains 15 residues. The germline V gene has CDR1 KGHSH and CDR2 LQKENI. The CDR3 region is CASSPPGRRNAEAFF. The CDR3 DNA follows: TGTGCCAGCTCACCCCCGGGACGGAGGAACGCTGAAGCTTTCTTT.

This clonotype was observed many times. The chain combines TRBV6-6 with TRBJ1-4; D uncertain. Germline V lookup: CDR1 MNHNY, CDR2 SVGAGI (reference sequence). The CDR3 length is 13 residues. Trimming removed 6 bases at V and 8 bases at J, with 13 bases between. In DNA form, the CDR3 reads TGTGCCAGCAGATGGGCGGTGTACGAAAAACTGTTTTTT. It encodes CASRWAVYEKLFF.

The V gene is TRBV5-1, the J gene TRBJ2-3, with 10 bases aligning to TRBD2. This CDR3 spans 15 amino acids. After removal of 0 bases from V and 5 bases from J, the junction contained 3 bases not matched to a gene. The V gene's germline CDR1 is SGHRS and CDR2 YFSETQ. The DNA for the CDR3 is TGCGCCAGCAGCTTGGCCAGCGGGGGGGAAGATACGCAGTATTTT. Translation gives CASSLASGGEDTQYF.

This clonotype was observed at least ten times. The V and J genes are TRBV6-2 or TRBV6-3 and TRBJ1-2; D ambiguous. This CDR3 is 12 amino acids long. Germline V lookup: CDR1 MNHEY, CDR2 SVGEGT. The V end lost 7 bases, the J end lost 0 bases, and 6 bases lay between the germline ends. CDR3 residues: CASTASNYGYTF. CDR3 bases: TGTGCCAGCACGGCGTCTAACTATGGCTACACCTTC.

This clonotype was counted only a few times. V and J are TRBV4-2 and TRBJ2-7; TRBD2 might be the D (6 bases). Between the trimmed V and J ends, which lost 1 base and 4 bases, there was a span of 17 bases. Germline CDR1 reads LGHNA; CDR2 reads YNFKEQ. This CDR3 spans 16 amino acids. The CDR3 DNA reads as TGTGCCAGCAGCCAAGGCCCCGGACCGGAGGGATACGAGCAGTACGTC. Translated: CASSQGPGPEGYEQYV.

V gene TRBV20-1 combines with J gene TRBJ1-5; TRBD1 is a possible D gene (5 bases). This CDR3 comprises 12 residues. Per germline, CDR1 DFQATT and CDR2 SNEGSKA (reference sequence). Trimming removed 3 bases at V and 5 bases at J, with 8 bases between. The CDR3 nucleotides are TGCAGTGCTAGGCAGGGCGATCAGCCCCAGCATTTT. It translates to CSARQGDQPQHF.

The CDR3 here is CASSQVLGDQPQHF. DNA of the CDR3: TGCGCCAGCAGCCAAGTATTGGGGGATCAGCCCCAGCATTTT. V gene TRBV4-1 combines with J gene TRBJ1-5; D might be TRBD1 (5 bases). In germline, CDR1 is MGHRA, CDR2 YSYEKL. The CDR3 has 14 residues. V was pared by 1 base and J by 5 bases, with 9 bases between.

V and J are TRBV4-1 and TRBJ2-7; 9 positions match TRBD1. The germline gives CDR1 MGHRA, CDR2 YSYEKL. The junction had 3 bases not matched to a gene; V was cut back by 3 bases and J by 0 bases. The CDR3 is made up of 15 amino acids. CDR3 nucleotide sequence: TGCGCCAGCAGCCATCCGGGACAGGGCTCCTACGAGCAGTACGTC. This translates into CASSHPGQGSYEQYV.

This clonotype was observed a handful of times. This rearrangement joins TRBV7-9 to TRBJ1-6; a weak D match, TRBD1 (5 bases). Trimming stripped 7 bases from V and 6 bases from J, with 13 bases between. The CDR3 is 14 amino acids. Looked up from germline, CDR1 is SEHNR and CDR2 is FQNEAQ (reference sequence). In DNA, the CDR3 is TGTGCCAGCACCCTCGGGGGGGGTAATTCACCCCTCCACTTT. Translating gives CASTLGGGNSPLHF.

The table lists this clonotype with a few counts. The V and J genes are TRBV11-2 and TRBJ2-1, with no clear D. Germline lookup yields CDR1 SGHAT and CDR2 FQNNGV. The V gene lost 6 bases and the J gene lost 10 bases, with 16 bases spanning the gap. The CDR3 runs to 13 residues. CDR3: CASRPPIKTEQFF. CDR3 bases: TGTGCCAGCAGACCCCCAATCAAGACAGAGCAGTTCTTC.

The chain couples TRBV5-1 to TRBJ1-4; D gene ambiguous. This CDR3 is 14 amino acids long. Looked up from germline, CDR1 is SGHRS and CDR2 is YFSETQ. The V end lost 0 bases, the J end lost 5 bases, and 8 bases lay between the germline ends. The CDR3 sequence: CASSLAEGNEKLFF. The CDR3 DNA follows: TGCGCCAGCAGCTTGGCCGAAGGGAATGAAAAACTGTTTTTT. Full variable domain (rest looked up from reference TRBV5-1 and TRBJ1-4): KAGVTQTPRYLIKTRGQQVTLSCSPISGHRSVSWYQQTPGQGLQFLFEYFSETQRNKGNFPGRFSGRQFSNSRSEMNVSTLELGDSALYLCASSLAEGNEKLFFGSGTQLSVL.

This clonotype was seen only a few times. The chain is built from TRBV5-1 and TRBJ2-2; the D gene could be TRBD1 or TRBD2 (5 bases each). Germline CDR1 reads SGHRS; CDR2 reads YFSETQ. The CDR3 has 15 residues. V was trimmed by 1 base and J by 5 bases, leaving 12 bases between them. CDR3 loop: CASSLRDVGTGELFF. As DNA, the CDR3 is TGCGCCAGCAGCTTGCGGGACGTGGGGACCGGGGAGCTGTTTTTT.

The DNA of the CDR3 is TGCGCCAGCAGCTTGGCGCAGGACGAGGACATTCAGTACTTC. It specifies CASSLAQDEDIQYF. This rearrangement joins TRBV5-1 to TRBJ2-4; D not resolved. Trimming shortened V by 0 bases and J by 8 bases, and 12 bases separated the two germline ends. The CDR3 loop spans 14 amino acids. CDR1 and CDR2 from the germline V gene are SGHRS and YFSETQ.

The CDR3 here is CASSLSGVGPDTQYF. The CDR3 DNA reads TGTGCCAGCAGCCTGAGCGGGGTGGGCCCAGATACGCAGTATTTT. The J gene is TRBJ2-3, the V gene TRBV7-9; TRBD2 aligns across 7 bases. With V trimmed by 5 bases and J by 4 bases, 9 bases remained unmatched. Germline values: CDR1 SEHNR, CDR2 FQNEAQ (reference sequence). This CDR3 is 15 amino acids long. Using reference TRBV7-9 and TRBJ2-3 for the parts outside the CDR3, the full variable domain is DTGVSQNPRHKITKRGQNVTFRCDPISEHNRLYWYRQTLGQGPEFLTYFQNEAQLEKSRLLSDRFSAERPKGSFSTLEIQRTEQGDSAMYLCASSLSGVGPDTQYFGPGTRLTVL.

The chain employs TRBV5-1 and TRBJ1-6; tentative D call: TRBD1 (6 bases). CDR1 and CDR2 (germline): SGHRS, YFSETQ. The V end lost 1 base, the J end lost 6 bases, and 11 bases lay between the germline ends. CDR3 length: 15 amino acids. CDR3 amino acids: CASSLWGASNSPLHF. The CDR3 nucleotides read TGCGCCAGCAGCTTGTGGGGGGCTAGTAATTCACCCCTCCACTTT.

This clonotype has only a few counts. The rearrangement uses TRBV7-3 and TRBJ2-3; 8 nucleotides line up with TRBD2. Per germline, CDR1 SGHTA and CDR2 FQGTGA. This CDR3 has 12 amino acids. With V trimmed by 4 bases and J by 13 bases, 7 bases remained unmatched. The CDR3 loop reads CASSSLAGPKYF. CDR3 DNA sequence: TGTGCCAGCAGCTCGCTAGCGGGCCCGAAGTATTTT.

This clonotype has ten or more counts. The gene calls are TRBV27 and TRBJ2-7, with 9 bases matching TRBD1. V shed 3 bases and J 5 bases; nucleotides not matched to a gene: 5. Germline assignment: CDR1 MNHEY and CDR2 SMNVEV (reference sequence). CDR3 size: 14 residues. The CDR3 DNA reads TGTGCCAGCAGTTTGGGACAGGGCTACGACGAGCAGTACTTC. Translation: CASSLGQGYDEQYF.

This clonotype was seen more than once but under ten times. The rearrangement joins TRBV7-2 to TRBJ2-5; tentatively, D is TRBD2 (7 bases). This CDR3 region has 16 residues. The V and J ends lost 1 base and 6 bases respectively, with 18 bases between them. The V gene's germline CDR1 is SGHTA and CDR2 FQGNSA. The chain's CDR3 is CASSLGGGPRVKTQYF. As DNA, the CDR3 is TGTGCCAGCAGCTTAGGCGGGGGCCCAAGGGTGAAGACCCAGTACTTC.

This clonotype was seen a few times. This chain uses TRBV20-1 with TRBJ1-2; no definite D call. The germline gives CDR1 DFQATT, CDR2 SNEGSKA (reference sequence). This CDR3 contains 13 residues. The V and J ends lost 5 bases and 6 bases respectively, with 16 bases between them. The CDR3 bases are TGCAGTGCTCCAAGACGCGGACGGAATGGCTACACCTTC. Its protein is CSAPRRGRNGYTF.